A single sample gave rise to the 10 T cell receptor beta chains below, sequenced in a study of shared clonotypes between healthy human individuals. Only in-frame clones appear in the TCRdb table, and some are missing; sequencing was by immunoSEQ multiplex PCR. The top ten hold 0.89% of the sample, which has around 990,000 clones, 60% to 85% seen once. Sequencing used memory CD4+ T cells from PBMCs. Subset in this sample: CD45RA-negative fraction. The receptors come from a man younger than 35 in good health. Some clones in this sample may be carry-over from other donors' samples.

The chain has TRBV7-2 and TRBJ2-3; 7 bases align to TRBD2. This CDR3 spans 13 amino acids. The germline gives CDR1 SGHTA, CDR2 FQGNSA. The V and J ends lost 8 bases and 0 bases, in that order; junction bases with no gene match: 2. In DNA, the CDR3 is TGTGCCAGCGGTAGCGGGAGCACAGATACGCAGTATTTT. This sequence encodes CASGSGSTDTQYF.

The chain couples TRBV28 to TRBJ2-5; 12 nucleotides align to TRBD2. There are 18 residues in the CDR3. Germline CDR1 and CDR2: MDHEN and SYDVKM. V shed 2 bases, J shed 5 bases, and the junction held 12 bases outside the gene matches. CDR3 in amino acids: CASSLSRASGRAEETQYF. The DNA of the CDR3 is TGTGCCAGCAGTTTAAGTAGGGCTAGCGGGAGGGCCGAGGAGACCCAGTACTTC.

The genes are TRBV5-4 and TRBJ2-5, with D maybe TRBD1 (5 bases). V was shortened by 4 bases and J by 7 bases, with 11 bases between the two germline ends. This CDR3 contains 12 residues. Germline lookup yields CDR1 SGHNT and CDR2 YYREEE (reference sequence). The CDR3 sequence: CASSHDRGTQYF. As DNA, the CDR3 is TGTGCCAGCAGCCACGACAGAGGGACCCAGTACTTC. The whole variable domain, remainder taken from reference TRBV5-4 and TRBJ2-5, is ETGVTQSPTHLIKTRGQQVTLRCSSQSGHNTVSWYQQALGQGPQFIFQYYREEENGRGNFPPRFSGLQFPNYSSELNVNALELDDSALYLCASSHDRGTQYFGPGTRLLVL.

V usage is TRBV5-1 and J usage is TRBJ2-2; no reliable D call. The CDR3 runs 13 residues. CDR1 and CDR2 from the germline V gene are SGHRS and YFSETQ. Trimming took 4 bases from V and 3 from J, leaving 7 bases between them. CDR3 region: CASSPGYTGELFF. The CDR3 DNA is TGCGCCAGCAGCCCAGGATACACCGGGGAGCTGTTTTTT.

This chain uses TRBV28 with TRBJ1-2; D call uncertain. Trimming cost V 8 bases and J 6 bases, with 10 bases left between them. The CDR3 is made up of 11 amino acids. Germline V gene data show CDR1 as MDHEN and CDR2 as SYDVKM. The CDR3 protein is CASGGFNGYTF. The CDR3 DNA reads TGTGCCAGCGGCGGGTTTAATGGCTACACCTTC.

The chain combines TRBV27 with TRBJ1-2; possible D gene TRBD1, 5 bases. In germline, CDR1 is MNHEY, CDR2 SMNVEV (reference sequence). V gave up 0 bases and J gave up 8 bases, with 19 bases separating them. The CDR3 loop spans 16 amino acids. The CDR3 DNA follows: TGTGCCAGCAGTTTATCGCTCGGGGGACTCTCCCAGGGCTACACCTTC. This sequence encodes CASSLSLGGLSQGYTF.

The chain recombines TRBV5-1 with TRBJ2-3, with unresolved D. Germline CDR1 SGHRS, CDR2 YFSETQ. The CDR3 runs to 15 residues. V gave up 0 bases and J gave up 2 bases, with 10 bases separating them. The CDR3 reads CASSLDPEATDTQYF. The CDR3 region has the DNA TGCGCCAGCAGCTTGGATCCGGAAGCCACAGATACGCAGTATTTT.

The chain recombines TRBV5-1 with TRBJ2-5; 8 nucleotides agree with TRBD2. The junction had 8 bases not matched to a gene; V was cut back by 0 bases and J by 4 bases. The CDR3 loop spans 16 amino acids. From germline, CDR1 is SGHRS and CDR2 YFSETQ. In nucleotides, the CDR3 is TGCGCCAGCAGCTTGGGAGGAGCGGGAGCTATAGAGACCCAGTACTTC. Translating it yields CASSLGGAGAIETQYF.

The J gene is TRBJ1-2, the V gene TRBV5-4, with D possibly TRBD1 on 6 matching bases. V lost 4 bases to trimming and J lost 1 base, with 11 bases between them. CDR1 is SGHNT and CDR2 is YYREEE in the germline V gene (reference sequence). The CDR3 covers 14 residues. The CDR3 loop reads CASSPEGGNYGYTF. CDR3 coding DNA: TGTGCCAGCAGCCCCGAGGGGGGTAACTATGGCTACACCTTC.

The chain joins TRBV19 to TRBJ1-1; tentatively, D is TRBD1 (6 bases). V was shortened by 3 bases and J by 3 bases, with 11 bases between the two germline ends. The CDR3 is 14 residues long. Per the germline V gene, CDR1 is LNHDA and CDR2 is SQIVND (reference sequence). This CDR3 reads CASSIWTEDTEAFF. CDR3 DNA sequence: TGTGCCAGTAGTATTTGGACAGAGGACACTGAAGCTTTCTTT.